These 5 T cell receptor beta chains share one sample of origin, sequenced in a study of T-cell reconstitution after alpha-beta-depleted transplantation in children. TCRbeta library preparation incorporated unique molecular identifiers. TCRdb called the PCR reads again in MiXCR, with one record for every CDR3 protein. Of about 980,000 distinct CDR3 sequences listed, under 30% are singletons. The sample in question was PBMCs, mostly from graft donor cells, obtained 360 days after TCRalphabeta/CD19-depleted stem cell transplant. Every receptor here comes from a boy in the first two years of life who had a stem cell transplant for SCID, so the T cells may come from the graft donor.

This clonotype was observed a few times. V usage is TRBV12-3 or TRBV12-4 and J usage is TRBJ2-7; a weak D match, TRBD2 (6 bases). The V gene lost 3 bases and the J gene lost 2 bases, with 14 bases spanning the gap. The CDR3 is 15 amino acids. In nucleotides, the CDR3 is TGTGCCAGCAGTTTTAGGGGCGCGGGAACCTACGAGCAGTACTTC. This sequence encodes CASSFRGAGTYEQYF.

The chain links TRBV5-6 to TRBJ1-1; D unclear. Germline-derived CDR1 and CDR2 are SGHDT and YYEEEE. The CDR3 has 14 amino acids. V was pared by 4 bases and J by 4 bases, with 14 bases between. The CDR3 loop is CASSPIVGITEAFF. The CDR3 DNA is TGTGCCAGCAGCCCTATCGTAGGGATCACTGAAGCTTTCTTT.

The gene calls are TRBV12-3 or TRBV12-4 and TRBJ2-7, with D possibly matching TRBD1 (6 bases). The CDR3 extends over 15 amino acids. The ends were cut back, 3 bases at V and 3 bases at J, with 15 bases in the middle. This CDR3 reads CASSLGTGFNYEQYF. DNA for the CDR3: TGTGCCAGCAGTTTGGGAACAGGGTTCAACTACGAGCAGTACTTC.

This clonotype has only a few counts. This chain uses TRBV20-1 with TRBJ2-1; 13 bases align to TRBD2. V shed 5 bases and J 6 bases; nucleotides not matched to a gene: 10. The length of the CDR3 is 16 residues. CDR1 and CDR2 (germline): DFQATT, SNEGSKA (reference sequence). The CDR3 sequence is CSAPPDGLAGVNEQFF. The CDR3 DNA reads TGCAGTGCTCCCCCCGACGGACTAGCGGGGGTCAATGAGCAGTTCTTC.

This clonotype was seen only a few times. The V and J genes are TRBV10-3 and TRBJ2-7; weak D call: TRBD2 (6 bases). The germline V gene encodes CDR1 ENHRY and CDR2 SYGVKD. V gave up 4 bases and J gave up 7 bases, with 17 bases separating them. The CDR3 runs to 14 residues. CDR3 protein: CAISAFGGNGEQYF. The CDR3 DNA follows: TGTGCCATCAGTGCCTTCGGAGGGAATGGGGAGCAGTACTTC.